One sample yielded the 32 T cell receptor beta chains listed below, sequenced in a study of shared clonotypes between healthy human individuals. Sequencing used immunoSEQ multiplex PCR; TCRdb keeps in-frame clones, though not all of them. Of about a million clones in the sample, roughly 80% were seen once. Sequencing was performed on memory CD4+ T cells sorted from blood. Noted subset: CD45RA-negative fraction. These receptors were collected from a young man in good health.

This chain connects TRBV7-8 to TRBJ2-7, with D tentatively TRBD1 (5 bases). Trimming took 5 bases from V and 2 from J, leaving 19 bases between them. Germline V gives CDR1 SGHVS, CDR2 FQNEAQ. The CDR3 length is 16 residues. The chain's CDR3 is CASSLPPLGAAYEQYF. Written as DNA, the CDR3 is TGTGCCAGCAGCCTACCACCTCTAGGGGCCGCCTACGAGCAGTACTTC.

In this sample, this clone turned up a few times. This chain uses TRBV7-8 with TRBJ1-1; D remains ambiguous. Germline V gene data show CDR1 as SGHVS and CDR2 as FQNEAQ. V gave up 1 base and J gave up 5 bases, with 8 bases separating them. This CDR3 spans 13 amino acids. The CDR3 DNA reads as TGTGCCAGCAGCTTAGGTACGGGGACTGAAGCTTTCTTT. It translates to CASSLGTGTEAFF.

The chain joins TRBV4-1 to TRBJ1-2; D is unresolved. The germline V gene has CDR1 MGHRA and CDR2 YSYEKL. The V end lost 4 bases, the J end lost 0 bases, and 3 bases lay between the germline ends. The CDR3 contains 12 residues. The CDR3 sequence is CASSLANYGYTF. CDR3 DNA: TGCGCCAGCAGCCTAGCTAACTATGGCTACACCTTC.

With regard to this clone: Other DNA variants within this sample encode the same CDR3. This sequence joins TRBV5-1 and TRBJ2-5, with 10 bases matching TRBD2. CDR3 size: 15 residues. Per the germline V gene, CDR1 is SGHRS and CDR2 is YFSETQ. V lost 0 bases, J lost 2 bases, and 1 base stayed unmatched. The CDR3 spells CASSLDSGGQETQYF. The CDR3 nucleotides are TGCGCCAGCAGCTTGGATAGCGGGGGGCAAGAGACCCAGTACTTC.

This chain uses TRBV6-6 with TRBJ2-2, with D possibly TRBD1 on 6 matching bases. Germline V lookup: CDR1 MNHNY, CDR2 SVGAGI (reference sequence). The V gene lost 7 bases and the J gene lost 3 bases, with 12 bases spanning the gap. The CDR3 contains 14 residues. DNA for the CDR3: TGTGCCAGCAAAGCGGACAGCTACACCGGGGAGCTGTTTTTT. It encodes CASKADSYTGELFF.

The gene calls are TRBV5-6 and TRBJ2-5; 9 nucleotides align to TRBD1. This CDR3 comprises 15 residues. The V segment lost 3 bases and the J segment 5 bases; nucleotides outside the gene matches: 8. Germline lookup yields CDR1 SGHDT and CDR2 YYEEEE. The CDR3 loop is CASSSTTGGFETQYF. CDR3 sequence (DNA): TGTGCCAGCAGCTCGACGACAGGGGGTTTTGAGACCCAGTACTTC. Complete variable domain (other parts from reference TRBV5-6 and TRBJ2-5): DAGVTQSPTHLIKTRGQQVTLRCSPKSGHDTVSWYQQALGQGPQFIFQYYEEEERQRGNFPDRFSGHQFPNYSSELNVNALLLGDSALYLCASSSTTGGFETQYFGPGTRLLVL.

This clone was picked up many times. The chain couples TRBV14 to TRBJ1-2; the D is unclear. From germline, CDR1 is SGHDN and CDR2 FVKESK. This CDR3 comprises 13 residues. The V end was cut by 0 bases, the J end by 9 bases, with 11 bases between. CDR3 in DNA: TGTGCCAGCAGCCAAGATATCAGCAGGAGCTACACCTTC. Translation: CASSQDISRSYTF.

This clone was observed a handful of times. The chain uses TRBV7-2 and TRBJ2-1; D is perhaps TRBD2 (6 bases). The ends were cut back, 7 bases at V and 3 bases at J, with 16 bases in the middle. The germline V gene has CDR1 SGHTA and CDR2 FQGNSA. The CDR3 has 15 amino acids. CDR3 loop: CASTPGREHYNEQFF. The CDR3 coding sequence is TGTGCCAGCACCCCAGGGCGGGAACACTACAATGAGCAGTTCTTC.

To note about this clone: Other DNA sequences in the sample encode the same CDR3. The chain employs TRBV9 and TRBJ1-6, with 7 positions matching TRBD1. V lost 3 bases to trimming and J lost 7 bases; unmatched junction nucleotides: 4. The CDR3 has 14 residues. Germline assignment: CDR1 SGDLS and CDR2 YYNGEE. CDR3 in amino acids: CASSAGTANSPLHF. DNA for the CDR3: TGTGCCAGCAGCGCCGGGACAGCAAATTCACCCCTCCACTTT.

The V gene is TRBV5-6, the J gene TRBJ2-7; tentatively, D is TRBD1 (5 bases). V was pared by 2 bases and J by 5 bases, with 20 bases between. Germline assignment: CDR1 SGHDT and CDR2 YYEEEE. This CDR3 has 16 residues. CDR3 in DNA: TGTGCCAGCAGCTTAAGGACGCCAAGGGGCAGGGACGAGCAGTACTTC. It yields the protein CASSLRTPRGRDEQYF. Based on the CDR3 plus reference TRBV5-6 and TRBJ2-7, the full variable domain is DAGVTQSPTHLIKTRGQQVTLRCSPKSGHDTVSWYQQALGQGPQFIFQYYEEEERQRGNFPDRFSGHQFPNYSSELNVNALLLGDSALYLCASSLRTPRGRDEQYFGPGTRLTVT.

The gene calls are TRBV19 and TRBJ2-2; TRBD2 matches 9 bases. Germline V gives CDR1 LNHDA, CDR2 SQIVND (reference sequence). This CDR3 is built from 15 residues. V lost 6 bases, J lost 5 bases, and 7 bases stayed unmatched. The CDR3 nucleotides are TGTGCCAGTAGGGGGGGACTAGCAAGTACCGGGGAGCTGTTTTTT. Translation: CASRGGLASTGELFF.

The rearrangement joins TRBV28 to TRBJ1-5, with D possibly being TRBD1 (6 bases). The V end lost 5 bases, the J end lost 4 bases, and 15 bases lay between the germline ends. This CDR3 contains 15 residues. Germline V lookup: CDR1 MDHEN, CDR2 SYDVKM. As DNA, the CDR3 is TGTGCCAGCAGTCCTACAGACAGGAAAAATCAGCCCCAGCATTTT. Translated: CASSPTDRKNQPQHF.

The J gene is TRBJ1-1, the V gene TRBV10-3; D is perhaps TRBD1 (6 bases). The CDR3 spans 13 residues. Looked up from germline, CDR1 is ENHRY and CDR2 is SYGVKD. The V end lost 6 bases, the J end lost 3 bases, and 11 bases lay between the germline ends. The CDR3 region has the DNA TGTGCCATCAGAACAGGGCAGGACACTGAAGCTTTCTTT. Its translation is CAIRTGQDTEAFF.

V is TRBV19 and J is TRBJ2-1, with D perhaps TRBD1 (5 bases). This CDR3 has 15 residues. Looked up from germline, CDR1 is LNHDA and CDR2 is SQIVND (reference sequence). Trimming removed 2 bases from V and 2 bases from J, with 10 bases in between. DNA of the CDR3: TGTGCCAGTAGTATAAGCAGGGCGGCCTACAATGAGCAGTTCTTC. It translates to CASSISRAAYNEQFF.

The V and J genes are TRBV4-1 and TRBJ2-3, with D maybe TRBD2 (6 bases). Trimming shortened V by 4 bases and J by 0 bases, and 11 bases separated the two germline ends. Germline CDR1 and CDR2: MGHRA and YSYEKL. CDR3 size: 15 residues. The DNA of the CDR3 is TGCGCCAGCAGCCTAGCGGACACGAGCACAGATACGCAGTATTTT. Its protein is CASSLADTSTDTQYF.

The rearrangement uses TRBV5-1 and TRBJ1-4; a possible D gene is TRBD1 (6 bases). The V end lost 6 bases, the J end lost 5 bases, and 14 bases lay between the germline ends. The CDR3 covers 14 residues. CDR1 SGHRS and CDR2 YFSETQ come from the germline V gene. This chain's CDR3 is CASTAQGTNEKLFF. As DNA, the CDR3 is TGCGCCAGCACCGCGCAAGGGACAAATGAAAAACTGTTTTTT.

J is TRBJ2-2 and V is TRBV29-1; 7 bases are shared with TRBD1. The trim removed 7 bases at V and 5 bases at J, leaving 13 bases unmatched. The germline gives CDR1 SQVTM, CDR2 ANQGSEA. The CDR3 sequence is 15 residues long. The CDR3 sequence is CSAILGQARTGELFF. The CDR3 nucleotides are TGCAGCGCAATATTAGGACAGGCGAGAACCGGGGAGCTGTTTTTT.

This clone has only one observation. In the same sample, other DNA sequences code for this CDR3. The J gene is TRBJ2-7, the V gene TRBV5-4; possible D gene TRBD1, 6 bases. The CDR3 runs 14 residues. V lost 1 base, J lost 2 bases, and 10 bases lay in between. In germline, CDR1 is SGHNT, CDR2 YYREEE (reference sequence). In nucleotides, the CDR3 is TGTGCCAGCAGCTTGTCACAGGGACCCTACGAGCAGTACTTC. Its translation is CASSLSQGPYEQYF.

The rearrangement uses TRBV4-1 and TRBJ1-4; D call uncertain. The CDR3 consists of 15 residues. The germline V gene has CDR1 MGHRA and CDR2 YSYEKL. Trimming removed 1 base from V and 0 bases from J, with 6 bases in between. In DNA form, the CDR3 reads TGCGCCAGCAGCCAAGGTTCTACAACTAATGAAAAACTGTTTTTT. Translating it yields CASSQGSTTNEKLFF.

This clone showed up just once. The rearrangement uses TRBV21-1 and TRBJ1-3. TRBV21-1 is reported as a pseudogene. CDR3 size: 19 residues. CDR3 sequence: CASSKVGRKLKWSGNTIYF. CDR3 DNA: TGTGCCAGCAGCAAAGTGGGACGCAAGCTGAAGTGGTCTGGAAACACCATATATTTT.

The chain links TRBV7-2 to TRBJ2-2; TRBD2 is a possible D gene (5 bases). Trimming shortened V by 5 bases and J by 1 base, and 17 bases separated the two germline ends. Germline-derived CDR1 and CDR2 are SGHTA and FQGNSA. The CDR3 extends over 17 amino acids. The CDR3: CASSPRLTGLNTGELFF. The CDR3 region has the DNA TGTGCCAGCAGCCCACGTCTGACGGGATTGAACACCGGGGAGCTGTTTTTT.

The rearrangement links TRBV7-2 to TRBJ1-6; perhaps TRBD1 as D (5 bases). This CDR3 region has 17 residues. Trimming removed 1 base from V and 7 bases from J, with 17 bases in between. Germline lookup yields CDR1 SGHTA and CDR2 FQGNSA. The CDR3 spells CASSLGSGDGGNSPLHF. The CDR3 nucleotides are TGTGCCAGCAGCTTAGGTTCGGGGGACGGCGGAAATTCACCCCTCCACTTT.

This clone was seen only once. CDR3: CASSLEGNPNTEAFF. The CDR3 DNA reads TGCGCCAGCAGCTTGGAAGGCAACCCGAACACTGAAGCTTTCTTT. V is TRBV5-1 and J is TRBJ1-1; no clear D. From germline, CDR1 is SGHRS and CDR2 YFSETQ. Trimming removed 0 bases from V and 1 base from J, with 10 bases in between. This CDR3 has 15 amino acids. Full variable domain (remainder filled in from reference TRBV5-1 and TRBJ1-1): KAGVTQTPRYLIKTRGQQVTLSCSPISGHRSVSWYQQTPGQGLQFLFEYFSETQRNKGNFPGRFSGRQFSNSRSEMNVSTLELGDSALYLCASSLEGNPNTEAFFGQGTRLTVV.

The genes are TRBV29-1 and TRBJ1-2; possibly TRBD1 for D (6 bases). There are 13 residues in the CDR3. Trimming pared 2 bases from V and 0 bases from J, leaving 7 bases between. CDR1 and CDR2 (germline): SQVTM, ANQGSEA. The CDR3 loop reads CSVESGANYGYTF. CDR3 DNA: TGCAGCGTTGAATCAGGGGCTAACTATGGCTACACCTTC.

This clone was counted between two and nine times. The J gene is TRBJ1-5, the V gene TRBV4-1, with D tentatively TRBD1 (5 bases). The CDR3 is made up of 17 amino acids. CDR1 is MGHRA and CDR2 is YSYEKL in the germline V gene. The ends were cut back, 3 bases at V and 7 bases at J, with 22 bases in the middle. CDR3 coding DNA: TGCGCCAGCAGCCAGAGCCCCGGGACCCTAGGGGTCCAGCCCCAGCATTTT. This encodes CASSQSPGTLGVQPQHF.

For this clone: The sample has other DNA sequences that encode this CDR3 too. The chain is built from TRBV7-2 and TRBJ2-7; 7 nucleotides line up with TRBD1. The CDR3 extends over 13 amino acids. Germline assignment: CDR1 SGHTA and CDR2 FQGNSA. V trimming: 5 bases; J trimming: 2 bases; junction bases outside the gene matches: 3. CDR3 protein: CASSPGGPYEQYF. CDR3 nucleotide sequence: TGTGCCAGCAGCCCAGGGGGACCCTACGAGCAGTACTTC.

On this clone: The junction departs from the called germline gene at one end, perhaps through a read error. The gene calls are TRBV7-7 and TRBJ2-3; 8 bases agree with TRBD2. Germline V gene data show CDR1 as SSHAT and CDR2 as FNYEAQ (reference sequence). CDR3 size: 15 residues. Written as DNA, the CDR3 is TGTGCTAGCAGCCCCGGACTAGCTAGCACAGATACGCAGTATTTT. Protein product: CASSPGLASTDTQYF.

The genes are TRBV7-2 and TRBJ2-2; TRBD1 aligns across 8 bases. J was trimmed by 9 bases and V by 4 bases; bases with no gene match: 4. The germline CDR1 and CDR2 sequences are SGHTA and FQGNSA. The CDR3 length is 13 residues. The CDR3 loop reads CASSSGQGRELFF. The CDR3 DNA reads TGTGCCAGCAGCTCCGGACAGGGCCGGGAGCTGTTTTTT.

This chain links TRBV27 with TRBJ2-2, with TRBD2 as a possible D gene (6 bases). Germline CDR1 is MNHEY and CDR2 is SMNVEV (reference sequence). The length of the CDR3 is 14 residues. V lost 4 bases, J lost 5 bases, and 11 bases lay in between. Written as DNA, the CDR3 is TGTGCCAGCAGTTACCGGGGGAGGACCGGGGAGCTGTTTTTT. It is translated as CASSYRGRTGELFF.

This clone has a handful of counts. A much larger clone sits a single nucleotide away, making a read error possible. This CDR3 is also generated by other DNA sequences in the sample. This sequence joins TRBV30 and TRBJ1-1, with D tentatively TRBD1 (5 bases). Germline lookup yields CDR1 GTSNPN and CDR2 SVGIG (reference sequence). This CDR3 is 12 amino acids long. The V and J ends lost 3 bases and 4 bases respectively, with 9 bases between them. In DNA, the CDR3 is TGTGCCTGGAGGGAGAGGGGCACTGAAGCTTTCTTT. Translation: CAWRERGTEAFF. Combining the CDR3 with reference TRBV30 and TRBJ1-1 gives the whole variable domain SQTIHQWPATLVQPVGSPLSLECTVEGTSNPNLYWYRQAAGRGLQLLFYSVGIGQISSEVPQNLSASRPQDRQFILSSKKLLLSDSGFYLCAWRERGTEAFFGQGTRLTVV.

The genes are TRBV27 and TRBJ2-1, with 8 positions matching TRBD2. The V gene's germline CDR1 is MNHEY and CDR2 SMNVEV (reference sequence). J gave up 3 bases and V 3 bases, and 7 bases lay outside the gene matches. CDR3 length: 16 residues. The CDR3 DNA sequence: TGTGCCAGCAGTTTGAGGTGGACTAGCAGCTACAATGAGCAGTTCTTC. Translation: CASSLRWTSSYNEQFF.

To note about this clone: The junction does not match germline at one end; this may be a read error. The V and J genes are TRBV7-2 and TRBJ2-5; no clear D gene. The end of the DNA aligns better with TRBJ2-7, so the J call may be wrong. Germline V CDR1 and CDR2: SGHTA, FQGNSA. The CDR3 runs to 13 residues. This chain's CDR3 is CASRLVGTYEQYF. The DNA of the CDR3 is TGTGCCAGCAGATTAGTCGGTACCTACGAGCAGTACTTC.